This TCR beta chain is from a study of blood T cell repertoires in COVID-19. The CDR3 covers 13 residues. Germline-derived CDR1 and CDR2 are SGHRS and YFSETQ. The trim removed 3 bases at V and 8 bases at J, leaving 4 bases unmatched. This clone was picked up a small number of times. Assay: immunoSEQ multiplex PCR; the TCRdb copy retains only in-frame clones and omits some. The repertoire holds approximately 100,000 clones, with around 85% as singletons. J is TRBJ1-2 and V is TRBV5-1; 10 bases align to TRBD1. Sequencing was performed on peripheral blood. This receptor was identified in a woman between 65 and 79 years old with acute or convalescent COVID-19. This CDR3 reads CASSSGTGDGYTF. DNA for the CDR3: TGCGCCAGCAGCTCCGGGACAGGGGACGGCTACACCTTC.